The 8 T cell receptor beta chains given below trace back to one sample, sequenced in a study of molecular identifiers for immune sequencing clone quantification. MiXCR, applied by TCRdb to the PCR reads, yields one record per CDR3 protein. The sample consists of 68,000 or so distinct CDR3 sequences, 17% of them appearing once. The material sequenced was naive CD8+ T cells from blood, with Jurkat cell RNA spiked in. Subset reported: FACS-sorted CD8+CD4-CCR7+CD45RA+ naive T cells. These receptors were obtained from a human donor in good health. Some libraries in this study had Jurkat cell RNA spiked in.

Of note for this clonotype: A clone one base away is much larger, so this may be a read error. This sequence joins TRBV7-9 and TRBJ2-5; weak D call: TRBD2 (5 bases). The ends were cut back, 7 bases at V and 3 bases at J, with 9 bases in the middle. Germline V gives CDR1 SEHNR, CDR2 FQNEAQ (reference sequence). The CDR3 runs to 12 residues. The CDR3 sequence: CASNGGEETQYF. Written as DNA, the CDR3 is TGTGCCAGCAATGGAGGAGAAGAGACCCAGTACTTC.

This rearrangement joins TRBV4-2 to TRBJ2-1; D possibly corresponds to TRBD1 (6 bases). V gave up 2 bases and J gave up 5 bases, with 7 bases separating them. The CDR3 loop spans 13 amino acids. Germline CDR1 and CDR2: LGHNA and YNFKEQ. CDR3 sequence reads: CASSQWTDNEQFF. The DNA of the CDR3 is TGTGCCAGCAGCCAATGGACAGACAATGAGCAGTTCTTC.

This clonotype has at least ten counts. The chain combines TRBV5-1 with TRBJ2-2; 10 bases agree with TRBD1. In germline, CDR1 is SGHRS, CDR2 YFSETQ. V lost 4 bases and J lost 2; bases outside the gene matches: 5. This CDR3 has 16 residues. The CDR3, as DNA: TGCGCCAGCAGCGGAAGACAGGGGGCAAACACCGGGGAGCTGTTTTTT. Amino acids: CASSGRQGANTGELFF.

About this clonotype: Possible read error: a much larger clone is one base away. Written as DNA, the CDR3 is TGTGCCAGCAAGCCCAGGACAGGCTACGAGCAGTACTTC. Protein: CASKPRTGYEQYF. The V call is TRBV2, the J call TRBJ2-7; 7 bases match TRBD1. Germline-derived CDR1 and CDR2 are SNHLY and FYNNEI. Germline trimming cut 7 bases from V and 3 bases from J; bases unmatched to any gene: 6. The CDR3 has 13 residues. The variable domain in full, with the rest retrieved from reference TRBV2 and TRBJ2-7, is EPEVTQTPSHQVTQMGQEVILRCVPISNHLYFYWYRQILGQKVEFLVSFYNNEISEKSEIFDDQFSVERPDGSNFTLKIRSTKLEDSAMYFCASKPRTGYEQYFGPGTRLTVT.

Ten or more counts support this clonotype. The J gene is TRBJ2-1, the V gene TRBV6-5, with D uncertain. In germline, CDR1 is MNHEY, CDR2 SVGAGI. The germline V and J ends were trimmed by 7 bases and 8 bases, with 15 bases remaining between them. This CDR3 is 13 amino acids long. The CDR3 sequence is CASTLGLGYEQFF. CDR3 sequence (DNA): TGTGCCAGCACTTTAGGGCTGGGGTATGAGCAGTTCTTC.

This clonotype was counted many times. The rearrangement joins TRBV7-6 to TRBJ2-5; perhaps TRBD2 as D (7 bases). Germline-derived CDR1 and CDR2 are SGHVS and FNYEAQ. V gave up 5 bases and J gave up 0 bases, with 13 bases separating them. The CDR3 totals 15 residues. As DNA, the CDR3 is TGTGCCAGCAGCCGGGGGGCGGGGTACCAAGAGACCCAGTACTTC. Its protein product is CASSRGAGYQETQYF.

This clonotype was found many times. The V call is TRBV20-1, the J call TRBJ1-5; possible D gene TRBD1, 6 bases. Deletions cut 5 bases from V and 0 bases from J, with 11 bases between. The CDR3 loop spans 14 amino acids. Germline V gene sequence: CDR1 DFQATT, CDR2 SNEGSKA (reference sequence). CDR3: CSAWTASSNQPQHF. The DNA of the CDR3 is TGCAGTGCTTGGACAGCGTCTAGCAATCAGCCCCAGCATTTT.

Ten or more counts support this clonotype. The V and J genes are TRBV11-3 and TRBJ2-7; maybe TRBD1 (5 bases). Germline-derived CDR1 and CDR2 are SGHNT and YENEEA. The ends were cut back, 1 base at V and 2 bases at J, with 15 bases in the middle. The CDR3 consists of 16 residues. The CDR3: CASSLGPPDIAYEQYF. CDR3 sequence (DNA): TGTGCCAGCAGCTTAGGACCACCGGACATCGCCTACGAGCAGTACTTC.